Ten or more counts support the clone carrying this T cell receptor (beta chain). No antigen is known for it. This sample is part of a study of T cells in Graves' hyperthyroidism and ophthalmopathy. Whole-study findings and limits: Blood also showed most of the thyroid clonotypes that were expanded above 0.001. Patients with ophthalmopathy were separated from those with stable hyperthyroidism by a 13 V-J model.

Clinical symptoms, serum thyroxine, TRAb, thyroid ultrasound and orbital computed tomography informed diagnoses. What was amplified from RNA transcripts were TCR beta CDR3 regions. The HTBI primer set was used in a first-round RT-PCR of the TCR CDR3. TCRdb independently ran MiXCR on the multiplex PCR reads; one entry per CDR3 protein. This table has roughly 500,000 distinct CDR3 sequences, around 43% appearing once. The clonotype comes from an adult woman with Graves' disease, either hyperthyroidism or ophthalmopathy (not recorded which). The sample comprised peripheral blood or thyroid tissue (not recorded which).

The CDR3 protein is CASIPGQGNQPQHF. The CDR3 DNA sequence: TGTGCCAGTATTCCGGGACAGGGGAATCAGCCCCAGCATTTT. The chain employs TRBV19 and TRBJ1-5; 10 bases are a match to TRBD1. The trim removed 7 bases at V and 4 bases at J, leaving 4 bases unmatched. CDR1 LNHDA and CDR2 SQIVND come from the germline V gene (reference sequence). The length of the CDR3 is 14 residues.